Following are 10 T cell receptor beta chains from one sample sequenced in a study of T cell repertoires in cytomegalovirus infection. TCRdb reanalysed the reads using MiXCR and keeps one entry per CDR3 protein. The repertoire holds about 700,000 distinct CDR3 sequences, around a third seen once, with about 18% in the top ten. These receptors' targets are unknown. Specimen: cultured PBMCs, collected from culture after CMV antigen stimulation. The receptors were gathered from a human donor in good health (CMV status not recorded). Some clones in this sample may be carry-over from other donors' samples.

V is TRBV4-1 and J is TRBJ1-1; D not certain. V was clipped by 1 base and J by 0 bases, with 6 bases between them. There are 14 residues in the CDR3. Germline CDR1 is MGHRA and CDR2 is YSYEKL. The DNA for the CDR3 is TGCGCCAGCAGCCAAGTATCGCTGAACACTGAAGCTTTCTTT. The encoded protein is CASSQVSLNTEAFF.

The CDR3 bases are TGCAGTGCTAGGCCCCCTGAGGAAAACTATGGCTACACCTTC. This codes for CSARPPEENYGYTF. The rearrangement uses TRBV20-1 and TRBJ1-2, with D uncertain. V lost 3 bases, J lost 2 bases, and 13 bases lay in between. CDR1 is DFQATT, CDR2 SNEGSKA, per germline (reference sequence). This CDR3 is built from 14 residues.

J is TRBJ2-5 and V is TRBV7-3; 12 bases map to TRBD2. The V and J ends lost 5 bases and 1 base, in that order; junction bases with no gene match: 8. CDR1 is SGHTA, CDR2 FQGTGA, per germline. The CDR3 length is 17 residues. Here the CDR3 DNA reads TGTGCCAGCAGCAAGGGACTAGCGGGTACCTTCCAAGAGACCCAGTACTTC. It encodes CASSKGLAGTFQETQYF.

This clonotype was counted a few times. The chain has TRBV7-2 and TRBJ2-1; TRBD1 matches 8 bases. The length of the CDR3 is 14 residues. Trimming took 1 base from V and 10 from J; bases not matched to a gene: 6. CDR1 is SGHTA, CDR2 FQGNSA, per germline. CDR3 nucleotide sequence: TGTGCCAGCAGCTTAGTCCAGGGGGCTAGGGAGCAGTTCTTC. It encodes CASSLVQGAREQFF.

The V call is TRBV6-1, the J call TRBJ2-1; the D gene is possibly TRBD2 (5 bases). Per the germline V gene, CDR1 is MNHNS and CDR2 is SASEGT. The V end was cut by 6 bases, the J end by 0 bases, with 9 bases between. This CDR3 is 14 amino acids long. The CDR3 reads CASRASFSYNEQFF. The CDR3 coding sequence is TGTGCCAGCAGGGCTAGCTTCTCCTACAATGAGCAGTTCTTC.

The V gene is TRBV12-3 or TRBV12-4, the J gene TRBJ2-1; possibly TRBD1 for D (6 bases). This CDR3 comprises 15 residues. V was trimmed by 3 bases and J by 4 bases, leaving 13 bases between them. The DNA of the CDR3 is TGTGCCAGCAGTTTCCAGGGGTTGGGTTACAATGAGCAGTTCTTC. Its protein product is CASSFQGLGYNEQFF.

The chain couples TRBV4-2 to TRBJ1-4; D remains ambiguous. This CDR3 region has 12 residues. V lost 1 base to trimming and J lost 8 bases, with 5 bases between them. Germline V gene data show CDR1 as LGHNA and CDR2 as YNFKEQ. For the CDR3, the DNA is TGTGCCAGCAGCCAAGCATGGGAAAAACTGTTTTTT. The encoded protein is CASSQAWEKLFF.

This clonotype came up a few times. The rearrangement links TRBV7-6 to TRBJ2-5, with D possibly being TRBD1 (6 bases). Trimming cost V 5 bases and J 2 bases, with 12 bases left between them. This CDR3 region has 14 residues. CDR1 SGHVS and CDR2 FNYEAQ come from the germline V gene. CDR3 protein: CASSPRDTQETQYF. The CDR3 nucleotides are TGTGCCAGCAGCCCCCGGGACACACAAGAGACCCAGTACTTC. The full variable domain, completed using reference TRBV7-6 and TRBJ2-5, is GAGVSQSPRYKVTKRGQDVALRCDPISGHVSLYWYRQALGQGPEFLTYFNYEAQQDKSGLPNDRFSAERPEGSISTLTIQRTEQRDSAMYRCASSPRDTQETQYFGPGTRLLVL.

Of note for this clonotype: A read error may produce the germline difference seen at one junction end. The chain uses TRBV4-1 and TRBJ2-7, with 15 bases that match TRBD2. The CDR3 length is 18 residues. The germline V gene encodes CDR1 MGHRA and CDR2 YSYEKL. The CDR3 bases are TGTGCCAGCAGCCAAGGACTAGCGGGGGGGCTTTTAGGGTACGAGCAGTACTTC. Its translation: CASSQGLAGGLLGYEQYF.

The V and J genes are TRBV12-3 or TRBV12-4 and TRBJ1-6; D uncertain. With 5 bases removed from V and 4 bases from J, the gap between germline ends came to 9 bases. The CDR3 consists of 14 residues. CDR3 sequence reads: CASSPDGYNSPLHF. For the CDR3, the DNA is TGTGCCAGCAGTCCGGACGGATATAATTCACCCCTCCACTTT.